The next 16 T cell receptor beta chains were all read from a single sample in a study of T cell responses to AZD1222 COVID-19 vaccine (dated by TCRdb to the early 2020s). According to the study, the label for this sample's time point signals: baseline before first vaccination. Library prep was done by the immunoSEQ multiplex PCR assay. The immuneACCESS repertoire file appears here via TCRdb, limited to in-frame rearrangements. These files lack a portion of the clones; in checked studies, under half of the deficit traces to unresolved V genes, and the cause of the others is not known. Recorded for this sample are 100,000 or so clones; approximately 90% of them occurred a single time. Roughly 1.8% of the sample goes to the ten largest clones. The sample consisted of peripheral blood, taken on day 0 of AZD1222 vaccination. The source of these receptors is an adult in good health.

The V and J genes are TRBV7-8 and TRBJ1-1; 10 bases are a match to TRBD1. This CDR3 spans 17 amino acids. CDR1 is SGHVS, CDR2 FQNEAQ, per germline. The V and J ends lost 6 bases and 0 bases, in that order; junction bases with no gene match: 10. CDR3 in amino acids: CASRRTGGLSMNTEAFF. The CDR3 DNA sequence: TGTGCCAGCAGGCGGACAGGGGGACTTAGTATGAACACTGAAGCTTTCTTT.

The chain employs TRBV11-2 and TRBJ1-5; a possible D gene is TRBD1 (5 bases). V was pared by 1 base and J by 7 bases, with 14 bases between. This CDR3 has 15 residues. Germline loops: CDR1 SGHAT, CDR2 FQNNGV. CDR3 DNA: TGTGCCAGCAGCTTAGGGGGCGACGGTAGCCAGCCCCAGCATTTT. As protein: CASSLGGDGSQPQHF.

This clone is a singleton in its sample. The rearrangement uses TRBV6-5 and TRBJ2-7; D is unclear. Germline V gives CDR1 MNHEY, CDR2 SVGAGI. Between the trimmed V and J ends, which lost 6 bases and 3 bases, there was a span of 12 bases. The CDR3 runs to 13 residues. The CDR3 DNA reads TGTGCCAGCAGCTACCTGGAAGACTACGAGCAGTACTTC. It codes for CASSYLEDYEQYF.

This sequence joins TRBV7-9 and TRBJ2-5; possibly TRBD1 for D (6 bases). This CDR3 contains 12 residues. Looked up from germline, CDR1 is SEHNR and CDR2 is FQNEAQ (reference sequence). V was cut by 4 bases and J by 5 bases, with 8 bases left in between. CDR3 coding DNA: TGTGCCAGCAGCTGGGACAAGGAGACCCAGTACTTC. Its translation: CASSWDKETQYF.

This chain links TRBV28 with TRBJ1-1; tentative D call: TRBD1 (5 bases). The V gene lost 5 bases and the J gene lost 1 base, with 23 bases spanning the gap. The length of the CDR3 is 18 residues. The germline V gene encodes CDR1 MDHEN and CDR2 SYDVKM. As DNA, the CDR3 is TGTGCCAGCAGTCCATCCAGTTGGTGGGGGAAGGGGAACACTGAAGCTTTCTTT. This encodes CASSPSSWWGKGNTEAFF.

This rearrangement joins TRBV10-3 to TRBJ2-1; tentative D call: TRBD2 (5 bases). With 11 bases removed from V and 5 bases from J, the gap between germline ends came to 13 bases. This CDR3 has 12 amino acids. Germline V CDR1 and CDR2: ENHRY, SYGVKD. CDR3 residues: CAASGIHNEQFF. CDR3 nucleotides: TGTGCCGCGAGCGGCATACACAATGAGCAGTTCTTC.

The chain employs TRBV19 and TRBJ1-2; D gene uncertain. V lost 2 bases, J lost 8 bases, and 15 bases lay in between. Germline CDR1 LNHDA, CDR2 SQIVND (reference sequence). The CDR3 totals 14 residues. Here the CDR3 DNA reads TGTGCCAGTAGTATACCCCCACGGGAGAGAGGCTACACCTTC. Translation gives CASSIPPRERGYTF.

A single count supports this clone. V and J are TRBV27 and TRBJ2-5, with TRBD2 matching 11 bases. The CDR3 consists of 18 residues. Trimming at V came to 5 bases and at J to 4 bases, leaving 15 bases not matched to a gene. Germline V gene data show CDR1 as MNHEY and CDR2 as SMNVEV (reference sequence). CDR3 in amino acids: CASSTPVAGGPQGETQYF. CDR3 sequence (DNA): TGTGCCAGCAGTACACCGGTAGCGGGAGGGCCACAAGGAGAGACCCAGTACTTC.

The rearrangement uses TRBV21-1 and TRBJ1-2; the table assigns TRBD1, which was not confirmed against the DNA. TRBV21-1 is marked as a pseudogene. This CDR3 has 16 residues. Here the CDR3 reads CASSILADRVGRGYTF. The DNA of the CDR3 is TGTGCCAGCAGCATCCTTGCGGACAGGGTGGGAAGGGGCTACACCTTC.

The sample holds one count of this clone. The chain carries TRBV2 and TRBJ2-3, with 8 bases aligning to TRBD1. This CDR3 has 14 residues. The trim removed 8 bases at V and 4 bases at J, leaving 8 bases unmatched. Germline assignment: CDR1 SNHLY and CDR2 FYNNEI. CDR3 sequence (DNA): TGTGCCAGCTTGGACAGGGTTTTTCCAGATACGCAGTATTTT. This codes for CASLDRVFPDTQYF. The full variable domain, with the rest looked up from reference TRBV2 and TRBJ2-3, is EPEVTQTPSHQVTQMGQEVILRCVPISNHLYFYWYRQILGQKVEFLVSFYNNEISEKSEIFDDQFSVERPDGSNFTLKIRSTKLEDSAMYFCASLDRVFPDTQYFGPGTRLTVL.

This chain links TRBV9 with TRBJ2-3; D is tentatively TRBD1 or TRBD2 (5 bases each). The CDR3 consists of 15 residues. CDR1 and CDR2 from the germline V gene are SGDLS and YYNGEE. V lost 6 bases and J lost 3, with 17 bases in between. The CDR3 sequence: CASNFFGGETDTQYF. CDR3 nucleotides: TGTGCCAGCAACTTCTTTGGGGGTGAGACAGATACGCAGTATTTT.

The chain joins TRBV12-3 or TRBV12-4 to TRBJ1-1; D is uncertain. V was clipped by 5 bases and J by 3 bases, with 7 bases between them. The length of the CDR3 is 12 residues. The CDR3 loop is CASSPGDTEAFF. The CDR3 region has the DNA TGTGCCAGCAGTCCCGGGGACACTGAAGCTTTCTTT.

The J gene is TRBJ2-1, the V gene TRBV7-3; D is undetermined. V was clipped by 2 bases and J by 9 bases, with 8 bases between them. The CDR3 covers 12 residues. Germline V gene sequence: CDR1 SGHTA, CDR2 FQGTGA. The CDR3 here is CASSLLGSEQFF. The CDR3 nucleotides read TGTGCCAGCAGCTTATTAGGAAGTGAGCAGTTCTTC.

V usage is TRBV6-4 and J usage is TRBJ2-2, with D uncertain. Trimming cost V 6 bases and J 4 bases, with 6 bases left between them. Germline V CDR1 and CDR2: MRHNA, SNTAGT. The CDR3 covers 12 residues. This CDR3 reads CASRASTGELFF. DNA of the CDR3: TGTGCCAGCAGGGCCTCCACCGGGGAGCTGTTTTTT.

This clone was seen a handful of times. The V gene is TRBV14, the J gene TRBJ2-1; maybe TRBD2 (6 bases). Trimming left V 3 bases short and J 2 bases short, with 14 bases between. CDR1 and CDR2 (germline): SGHDN, FVKESK. CDR3 size: 16 residues. CDR3 loop: CASSQTGRATYNEQFF. DNA of the CDR3: TGTGCCAGCAGCCAGACCGGGAGAGCTACCTACAATGAGCAGTTCTTC.

This chain links TRBV29-1 with TRBJ2-7; the D is unclear. This CDR3 comprises 11 residues. Germline lookup yields CDR1 SQVTM and CDR2 ANQGSEA. V lost 6 bases and J lost 0, with 6 bases in between. CDR3 sequence: CSVRYSYEQYF. CDR3 in DNA: TGCAGCGTACGATACTCCTACGAGCAGTACTTC.